This entry concerns a single T cell receptor (beta chain). What it binds is not known. This sample is drawn from a study of blood T cells in healthy people across ages. Study details: When template switching was applied, about one barcoded beta molecule was captured per two T cells. Whole-study results and caveats: Per-million-T-cell TCR beta diversity fell roughly linearly with age.

Trimming took 3 bases from V and 1 from J, leaving 11 bases between them. Germline V gives CDR1 SGHRS, CDR2 YFSETQ. The CDR3 totals 14 residues. Staff drew roughly 10 milliliters of peripheral blood from each donor. Every sample gave at least 6 micrograms of total RNA when it was extracted. A sample-barcoded 5' primer and a J-beta primer mix were used in a second PCR of roughly 6 to 12 cycles. TCRdb re-called the 5' RACE reads with MiXCR, one entry per CDR3 protein. The sample lists fewer than 950,000 distinct CDR3 sequences, approximately 53% seen once, with about 38% in the top ten. The TCR was taken from an elderly man in good health. This chain joins TRBV5-1 and TRBJ2-7, with a weak D call TRBD2 (5 bases). The sample consisted of blood. The CDR3 protein is CASSWETSSYEQYF. CDR3 DNA: TGCGCCAGCAGCTGGGAGACATCTTCCTACGAGCAGTACTTC.